Below are 17 T cell receptor beta chains sequenced from a single sample in a study of cytomegalovirus exposure and HLA in healthy donors. A multiplex PCR was run with 60 Vbeta primers and 13 Jbeta primers. Only in-frame clones appear in the TCRdb table, and some are missing; sequencing was by immunoSEQ multiplex PCR. The data contain around 200,000 clones, around 80% of them seen just once; the ten biggest clones take up 2% to 2.5%. The sequenced sample consisted of PBMCs. The receptors originated from a young woman in good health and CMV-seropositive.

The chain is built from TRBV5-5 and TRBJ1-1; a possible D gene is TRBD1 (5 bases). V shed 2 bases and J shed 5 bases, with 13 bases lying between them. The CDR3 extends over 14 amino acids. CDR1 SGHKS and CDR2 YYEKEE come from the germline V gene (reference sequence). The CDR3 region has the DNA TGTGCCAGCAGCTTCAATGGCCAGGGAACTGAAGCTTTCTTT. It yields the protein CASSFNGQGTEAFF. Together with reference TRBV5-5 and TRBJ1-1, the CDR3 gives the full variable domain: DAGVTQSPTHLIKTRGQQVTLRCSPISGHKSVSWYQQVLGQGPQFIFQYYEKEERGRGNFPDRFSARQFPNYSSELNVNALLLGDSALYLCASSFNGQGTEAFFGQGTRLTVV.

J is TRBJ2-1 and V is TRBV2, with a possible D match to TRBD2 (6 bases). Germline V gives CDR1 SNHLY, CDR2 FYNNEI. Trimming pared 7 bases from V and 9 bases from J, leaving 16 bases between. The CDR3 extends over 13 amino acids. In DNA form, the CDR3 reads TGTGCCAGCACTCCCCGGGCGGGGACTGAGCAGTTCTTC. Translated, it gives CASTPRAGTEQFF.

This clone was seen a few times. The chain recombines TRBV5-1 with TRBJ2-5; D may be TRBD1 (5 bases). Trimming shortened V by 4 bases and J by 2 bases, and 9 bases separated the two germline ends. Germline loops: CDR1 SGHRS, CDR2 YFSETQ. This CDR3 has 13 amino acids. The CDR3 bases are TGCGCCAGCAGCGCACAGGTTCAAGAGACCCAGTACTTC. Protein product: CASSAQVQETQYF.

This clone was seen a single time. The gene calls are TRBV4-3 and TRBJ2-5; 13 nucleotides align to TRBD2. With 2 bases clipped from V and 4 bases from J, the junction kept 4 bases outside the gene matches. CDR1 and CDR2 (germline): LGHNA, YSLEER. The CDR3 runs to 16 residues. The CDR3 protein is CASSQRLAGGGETQYF. Written as DNA, the CDR3 is TGCGCCAGCAGCCAACGACTAGCGGGGGGAGGAGAGACCCAGTACTTC.

The genes are TRBV4-1 and TRBJ2-6; 7 bases agree with TRBD1. Trimming cost V 3 bases and J 0 bases; bases outside gene matches: 5. Germline V gene lookup returns CDR1 MGHRA and CDR2 YSYEKL. This CDR3 region has 17 residues. In DNA, the CDR3 is TGCGCCAGCAGCCAGAGGACAGGCACCTCTGGGGCCAACGTCCTGACTTTC. It is translated as CASSQRTGTSGANVLTF.

This chain links TRBV25-1 with TRBJ2-1, with TRBD2 identical over 9 bases. This CDR3 is 15 amino acids long. The junction had 3 bases not matched to a gene; V was cut back by 4 bases and J by 2 bases. Germline assignment: CDR1 MGHDK and CDR2 SYGVNS. The CDR3 coding sequence is TGTGCCAGCAGTGCCTCTAGCGGGGCCTACAATGAGCAGTTCTTC. Translated: CASSASSGAYNEQFF.

The rearrangement uses TRBV7-2 and TRBJ1-1, with unresolved D. The CDR3 length is 14 residues. Looked up from germline, CDR1 is SGHTA and CDR2 is FQGNSA. V was pared by 7 bases and J by 4 bases, with 16 bases between. CDR3 in amino acids: CASIRSPGSTEAFF. Here the CDR3 DNA reads TGTGCCAGCATCCGTAGCCCGGGGAGCACTGAAGCTTTCTTT.

The chain employs TRBV28 and TRBJ1-4; TRBD1 aligns across 7 bases. V shed 3 bases, J shed 8 bases, and the junction held 9 bases outside the gene matches. The CDR3 runs 15 residues. Germline CDR1 is MDHEN and CDR2 is SYDVKM. CDR3 in amino acids: CASSFTGTVMEKLFF. The DNA for the CDR3 is TGTGCCAGCAGTTTTACGGGGACAGTGATGGAAAAACTGTTTTTT.

V usage is TRBV7-9 and J usage is TRBJ1-1, with 8 bases aligning to TRBD1. Trimming removed 4 bases from V and 5 bases from J; junction bases left unmatched: 12. CDR1 SEHNR and CDR2 FQNEAQ come from the germline V gene (reference sequence). CDR3 size: 16 residues. CDR3 sequence: CASSSTPGTGSTEAFF. The DNA for the CDR3 is TGTGCCAGCAGCTCAACTCCCGGGACAGGTTCGACTGAAGCTTTCTTT.

V is TRBV7-6 and J is TRBJ2-1, with TRBD1 matching over 7 bases. V trimming: 2 bases; J trimming: 7 bases; junction bases outside the gene matches: 17. Germline V gives CDR1 SGHVS, CDR2 FNYEAQ. The CDR3 extends over 18 amino acids. The CDR3 nucleotides read TGTGCCAGCAGCTTACCCGCACTCGGACAGGCCGGTAGAAATGAGCAGTTCTTC. Translation: CASSLPALGQAGRNEQFF.

Here the CDR3 reads CASSLLAGNAGGGGGYTF. In DNA, the CDR3 is TGTGCCAGCAGCTTATTGGCCGGCAACGCAGGGGGCGGTGGAGGCTACACCTTC. The V and J genes are TRBV7-2 and TRBJ1-2, with 8 nucleotides matching TRBD1. With V trimmed by 2 bases and J by 8 bases, 19 bases remained unmatched. The CDR3 length is 18 residues. Germline loops: CDR1 SGHTA, CDR2 FQGNSA.

The chain's CDR3 is CASSLAAGTGDYEQYF. The DNA of the CDR3 is TGTGCCAGCAGCTTAGCCGCCGGGACAGGAGATTACGAGCAGTACTTC. This chain connects TRBV7-2 to TRBJ2-7; the match to TRBD1 covers 8 bases. Trimming cost V 0 bases and J 4 bases; bases outside gene matches: 8. The CDR3 covers 16 residues. Germline V CDR1 and CDR2: SGHTA, FQGNSA.

This chain joins TRBV30 and TRBJ1-6; no firm D call. Germline CDR1 reads GTSNPN; CDR2 reads SVGIG (reference sequence). V lost 0 bases and J 8 bases, leaving 8 bases between the germline ends. There are 13 residues in the CDR3. Here the CDR3 reads CAWSVPPDSPLHF. The DNA of the CDR3 is TGTGCCTGGAGTGTTCCTCCGGATTCACCCCTCCACTTT.

The chain employs TRBV5-1 and TRBJ2-5; TRBD2 matches at 13 bases. Germline V gene data show CDR1 as SGHRS and CDR2 as YFSETQ. Trimming at V came to 5 bases and at J to 1 base, leaving 11 bases not matched to a gene. The length of the CDR3 is 18 residues. In DNA, the CDR3 is TGCGCCAGCAGACAGAACCCGGGACTAGCGGGACTCCAAGAGACCCAGTACTTC. Encoded protein: CASRQNPGLAGLQETQYF. Variable domain in full (rest from reference TRBV5-1 and TRBJ2-5): KAGVTQTPRYLIKTRGQQVTLSCSPISGHRSVSWYQQTPGQGLQFLFEYFSETQRNKGNFPGRFSGRQFSNSRSEMNVSTLELGDSALYLCASRQNPGLAGLQETQYFGPGTRLLVL.

This clone is a singleton in its sample. The rearrangement joins TRBV6-4 to TRBJ2-1; 12 nucleotides match TRBD2. The V gene's germline CDR1 is MRHNA and CDR2 SNTAGT. With 2 bases clipped from V and 4 bases from J, the junction kept 0 bases outside the gene matches. The CDR3 has 15 amino acids. The CDR3 loop is CASSDGTSGYNEQFF. The CDR3 DNA reads as TGTGCCAGCAGTGACGGGACTAGCGGGTACAATGAGCAGTTCTTC.

The CDR3 DNA is TGTGCCAGCAGCCAAGATCAGGGGCCGGGGTCCTACGAGCAGTACTTC. Protein: CASSQDQGPGSYEQYF. V gene TRBV14 combines with J gene TRBJ2-7; D is possibly TRBD1 (6 bases). The germline gives CDR1 SGHDN, CDR2 FVKESK. V dropped 0 bases and J dropped 1 base, with 13 bases sitting between them. This CDR3 is built from 16 residues. The variable domain in full, completed from reference TRBV14 and TRBJ2-7, reads EAGVTQFPSHSVIEKGQTVTLRCDPISGHDNLYWYRRVMGKEIKFLLHFVKESKQDESGMPNNRFLAERTGGTYSTLKVQPAELEDSGVYFCASSQDQGPGSYEQYFGPGTRLTVT.

The chain couples TRBV4-3 to TRBJ2-1; the match to TRBD2 covers 7 bases. This CDR3 is 15 amino acids long. Germline V gene lookup returns CDR1 LGHNA and CDR2 YSLEER. Unmatched junction bases numbered 9, after V lost 1 base and J lost 9 bases. Here the CDR3 DNA reads TGCGCCAGCAGCCAAGGCAATCGGGGGGTCAGTGAGCAGTTCTTC. This gives the protein CASSQGNRGVSEQFF.